This T cell receptor (beta chain) was captured in a study of blood T cell repertoires in COVID-19 (dated by TCRdb to about 2020). Background for the entire study: Collaborator samples came from the United States, Italy and Spain and covered acute and convalescent phases of COVID-19. Deeply sampled blood TCRbeta repertoires from subjects exposed to, actively infected with, or recovered from COVID-19 were included in the dataset. Where available, HLA class I and class II types were obtained from metadata supplied by the sample provider rather than from assay-based typing. The sample metadata nearly always contained a de-identified subject ID, COVID-19 status, age in years and sex. The repertoires were made available in a free public database intended to serve as a resource for research on the immune response to SARS-CoV-2. The material from the prospective study consisted of cDNA or gDNA derived from T cells, B-cell-depleted T cells, or PBMCs. Samples came from the ongoing ImmuneRACE study (first 160 participants) plus 1,254 subjects from 6 global collaborators. The research as a whole found: The quantity of clinical and demographic metadata differed by source and by participant and was supplied without curation.

As for this clone: The target of this receptor is not known. There are no base qualities to consult, and no much larger clone falls within one base.

Whole blood was collected in K2EDTA tubes by collaborating institutions according to the institutions' own protocols. For TCRbeta analysis, collaborator samples were shipped as frozen whole blood, as isolated PBMCs, or as DNA extracted from either sample type. The immunoSEQ Assay, a bias-controlled multiplex PCR, was used to amplify TCRbeta CDR3 regions from genomic DNA. The authors processed their data as follows. The number of nucleated cells in each sample was estimated from the amplification of reference gene primers within the assay. Sequence reads were collapsed and filtered to measure the absolute abundance of every unique TCRbeta CDR3 rearrangement. For each sample, productive Simpson clonality was calculated as the square root of Simpson's diversity index over productive rearrangements. TCRdb obtained this table from immuneACCESS and retained in-frame rearrangements with V and J assigned. These tables miss some clones; where compared with another copy, unresolved V genes account for less than half of the shortfall, and the remainder is unexplained. V, J and clone size are taken as reported in that table, and D and trimming were inferred from the DNA itself. This sample gives tens of thousands of clones in total; 80% to 85% of them show up just once. The ten largest account for 22% of the sample.

The sample comprised peripheral blood. This TCR came from an older man with active or convalescent COVID-19.

CDR3 protein: CASSYSAYIGELFF. The nucleotides are TGTGCCAGCAGTTACTCGGCTTATATAGGGGAGCTGTTTTTT. The sequence links TRBV6-5 to TRBJ2-2; there is no confident call for the D gene. The CDR1 and CDR2 encoded by the germline V gene are MNHEY and SVGAGI. The CDR3 starts with the cysteine, ends with the phenylalanine, and has 14 residues. Only CDR3 DNA is held: 42 bases, read in frame from base 1. Trimming at the junction amounts to 0 bases on V and 8 bases on J, and the germline ends lie 10 bases apart.